The next 22 T cell receptor beta chains were all read from a single sample in a study of neoadjuvant anti-PD-1 for oral cavity cancer. TCRdb's table, derived via immunoSEQ multiplex PCR, lists solely in-frame clones and lacks some. The sample yields approximately 12,000 clones, 64% seen once. The sequencing used tumor tissue, collected before nivolumab (anti-PD-1) treatment. These receptors all come from a person between 40 and 80 years old with oral cavity squamous cell carcinoma. The donor label of this sample is uncertain.

The rearrangement links TRBV30 to TRBJ2-4, with D tentatively TRBD2 (6 bases). The V gene's germline CDR1 is GTSNPN and CDR2 SVGIG (reference sequence). The length of the CDR3 is 16 residues. The V gene lost 2 bases and the J gene lost 3 bases, with 17 bases spanning the gap. In DNA form, the CDR3 reads TGTGCCTGGAGTAGTCACATGGCGGGGAGCAAAAACATTCAGTACTTC. Protein: CAWSSHMAGSKNIQYF.

V and J are TRBV6-5 and TRBJ2-7; 10 bases match TRBD1. This CDR3 contains 15 residues. Germline CDR1 is MNHEY and CDR2 is SVGAGI. With 11 bases clipped from V and 2 bases from J, the junction kept 12 bases outside the gene matches. The CDR3 reads CAARSTGTGAYEQYF. The CDR3 coding sequence is TGTGCCGCACGAAGCACCGGGACAGGGGCCTACGAGCAGTACTTC.

The chain is built from TRBV29-1 and TRBJ2-3; D not certain. Per the germline V gene, CDR1 is SQVTM and CDR2 is ANQGSEA. The germline V and J ends were trimmed by 1 base and 1 base, with 6 bases remaining between them. CDR3 size: 13 residues. As DNA, the CDR3 is TGCAGCGTTGAAGGGATCGGCACAGATACGCAGTATTTT. It specifies CSVEGIGTDTQYF.

A note on this clone: One end of the junction is discordant with germline, which a read error may explain. The V call is TRBV7-9, the J call TRBJ2-1; perhaps TRBD1 as D (5 bases). The CDR3 is 12 residues long. Germline CDR1 SEHNR, CDR2 FQNEAQ (reference sequence). CDR3 bases: TGTGCCAGCAGCCAGCCTAGGGGCCCTCCGCTCTTC. Translating gives CASSQPRGPPLF.

The chain combines TRBV28 with TRBJ2-2; D not resolved. From germline, CDR1 is MDHEN and CDR2 SYDVKM. The CDR3 covers 16 residues. The germline V and J ends were trimmed by 7 bases and 0 bases, with 15 bases remaining between them. CDR3 coding DNA: TGTGCCAGCAAAAACAGCCGCACATCGAACACCGGGGAGCTGTTTTTT. It yields the protein CASKNSRTSNTGELFF.

This chain connects TRBV5-1 to TRBJ1-1; 8 bases are shared with TRBD1. Per the germline V gene, CDR1 is SGHRS and CDR2 is YFSETQ. V gave up 3 bases and J gave up 2 bases; unmatched junction bases: 3. The CDR3 runs to 14 residues. The CDR3 nucleotides are TGCGCCAGCAGCTCTTCAGGGGGCAACACTGAAGCTTTCTTT. Translated, it gives CASSSSGGNTEAFF. Full variable domain (remainder filled in from reference TRBV5-1 and TRBJ1-1): KAGVTQTPRYLIKTRGQQVTLSCSPISGHRSVSWYQQTPGQGLQFLFEYFSETQRNKGNFPGRFSGRQFSNSRSEMNVSTLELGDSALYLCASSSSGGNTEAFFGQGTRLTVV.

This clone came up a few times. In DNA form, the CDR3 reads TGTGCCAGCTCACCAGTTCGGGGGAACACTGAAGCTTTCTTT. Its translation is CASSPVRGNTEAFF. The V call is TRBV18, the J call TRBJ1-1, with no clear D. Trimming removed 2 bases at V and 1 base at J, with 8 bases between. Germline-derived CDR1 and CDR2 are KGHSH and LQKENI. The CDR3 spans 14 residues.

This chain joins TRBV2 and TRBJ2-1; the D gene is possibly TRBD1 (5 bases). Trimming removed 7 bases at V and 6 bases at J, with 16 bases between. This CDR3 contains 14 residues. Per the germline V gene, CDR1 is SNHLY and CDR2 is FYNNEI. CDR3 loop: CASMRQSRVNEQFF. The CDR3 DNA reads as TGTGCCAGCATGAGACAGTCCCGAGTCAATGAGCAGTTCTTC.

Worth noting for this clone: This likely came from a read error, as a far larger clone is one base away. The rearrangement uses TRBV4-2 and TRBJ2-2, with 12 bases that match TRBD1. CDR1 is LGHNA and CDR2 is YNFKEQ in the germline V gene. V lost 2 bases and J lost 5; bases outside the gene matches: 6. The CDR3 has 17 residues. The CDR3 loop is CASSQKQGQGATGELFF. In DNA, the CDR3 is TGTGCCAGCAGCCAAAAACAGGGACAGGGGGCGACCGGGGAGCTGTTTTTT.

The rearrangement joins TRBV5-1 to TRBJ2-1; 7 bases fit TRBD2. CDR3 length equals 17 residues. V shed 0 bases and J 6 bases; nucleotides not matched to a gene: 12. In germline, CDR1 is SGHRS, CDR2 YFSETQ. CDR3 nucleotides: TGCGCCAGCAGCTTGGGCGGGAGCGTAGAGTGGGCCAATGAGCAGTTCTTC. This translates into CASSLGGSVEWANEQFF. Drawing the rest from reference TRBV5-1 and TRBJ2-1, the complete variable domain is KAGVTQTPRYLIKTRGQQVTLSCSPISGHRSVSWYQQTPGQGLQFLFEYFSETQRNKGNFPGRFSGRQFSNSRSEMNVSTLELGDSALYLCASSLGGSVEWANEQFFGPGTRLTVL.

The chain employs TRBV19 and TRBJ1-5, with TRBD1 identical over 8 bases. This CDR3 has 15 amino acids. V lost 7 bases, J lost 1 base, and 6 bases stayed unmatched. Germline CDR1 reads LNHDA; CDR2 reads SQIVND (reference sequence). The CDR3 region is CASTTTGVSNQPQHF. The CDR3 bases are TGTGCCAGTACCACGACAGGGGTGAGCAATCAGCCCCAGCATTTT. The complete variable domain, with remaining parts taken from reference TRBV19 and TRBJ1-5, reads DGGITQSPKYLFRKEGQNVTLSCEQNLNHDAMYWYRQDPGQGLRLIYYSQIVNDFQKGDIAEGYSVSREKKESFPLTVTSAQKNPTAFYLCASTTTGVSNQPQHFGDGTRLSIL.

The table lists this clone with a few counts. V is TRBV28 and J is TRBJ1-5; D remains unclear. Germline loops: CDR1 MDHEN, CDR2 SYDVKM. V lost 9 bases, J lost 7 bases, and 16 bases lay in between. The CDR3 is made up of 13 amino acids. CDR3 bases: TGTGCCAGTGACCGCCCCCTAGAGCAGCCCCAGCATTTT. Translated, it gives CASDRPLEQPQHF. The complete variable domain, with remaining parts taken from reference TRBV28 and TRBJ1-5, reads DVKVTQSSRYLVKRTGEKVFLECVQDMDHENMFWYRQDPGLGLRLIYFSYDVKMKEKGDIPEGYSVSREKKERFSLILESASTNQTSMYLCASDRPLEQPQHFGDGTRLSIL.

This chain uses TRBV19 with TRBJ1-1; D might be TRBD1 (6 bases). V shed 1 base and J shed 10 bases, with 22 bases lying between them. Germline V CDR1 and CDR2: LNHDA, SQIVND (reference sequence). The CDR3 runs 16 residues. The CDR3 nucleotides are TGTGCCAGTAGTATAGGTTCGGGGGCATCATCCTTTGGAGCTTTCTTT. Translated, it gives CASSIGSGASSFGAFF.

The V and J genes are TRBV15 and TRBJ2-5; 9 bases map to TRBD2. Germline V gives CDR1 LNHNV, CDR2 YYDKDF (reference sequence). The CDR3 runs 16 residues. V lost 1 base to trimming and J lost 4 bases; unmatched junction nucleotides: 7. In DNA form, the CDR3 reads TGTGCCACCAGCAGAGTCGGTGGGACTAGCAGAGAGACCCAGTACTTC. Protein product: CATSRVGGTSRETQYF.

V and J are TRBV19 and TRBJ2-7; 7 bases agree with TRBD1. CDR3 length: 16 amino acids. V lost 3 bases and J lost 3; bases outside the gene matches: 11. Germline CDR1 LNHDA, CDR2 SQIVND (reference sequence). The CDR3 sequence is CASSMRETGTIYEQYF. DNA for the CDR3: TGTGCCAGTAGTATGAGGGAGACAGGGACCATCTACGAGCAGTACTTC.

J is TRBJ2-1 and V is TRBV9, with TRBD2 matching 8 bases. Looked up from germline, CDR1 is SGDLS and CDR2 is YYNGEE. This CDR3 is 16 amino acids long. V was pared by 2 bases and J by 3 bases, with 7 bases of the junction left unmatched. Here the CDR3 DNA reads TGTGCCAGCAGCGTTTTTAGCGGGATTAACTACAATGAGCAGTTCTTC. It is translated as CASSVFSGINYNEQFF.

The rearrangement links TRBV28 to TRBJ2-7, with 7 bases lining up with TRBD1. Trimming took 5 bases from V and 3 from J; bases not matched to a gene: 19. CDR1 MDHEN and CDR2 SYDVKM come from the germline V gene. The CDR3 is 18 residues long. The CDR3 region is CASSLQGTTAGKHYEQYF. For the CDR3, the DNA is TGTGCCAGCAGTCTACAGGGGACCACCGCCGGGAAACACTACGAGCAGTACTTC. The variable domain in full, completed from reference TRBV28 and TRBJ2-7, reads DVKVTQSSRYLVKRTGEKVFLECVQDMDHENMFWYRQDPGLGLRLIYFSYDVKMKEKGDIPEGYSVSREKKERFSLILESASTNQTSMYLCASSLQGTTAGKHYEQYFGPGTRLTVT.

J is TRBJ2-1 and V is TRBV19; 14 nucleotides agree with TRBD2. The CDR3 is 20 amino acids. CDR1 is LNHDA, CDR2 SQIVND, per germline (reference sequence). V was clipped by 3 bases and J by 2 bases; unmatched bases: 12. CDR3 sequence: CASSIGTSGSLAFAYNEQFF. CDR3 coding DNA: TGTGCCAGTAGTATTGGGACTAGCGGGAGTCTCGCTTTTGCCTACAATGAGCAGTTCTTC.

In DNA form, the CDR3 reads TGCAGCGTCCGGACGGGAATCTCTGGAAACACCATATATTTT. Protein: CSVRTGISGNTIYF. The J gene is TRBJ1-3, the V gene TRBV29-1, with no clear D. This CDR3 comprises 14 residues. The germline gives CDR1 SQVTM, CDR2 ANQGSEA. V lost 6 bases and J lost 0, with 12 bases in between.

This clone was seen only a few times. J is TRBJ2-7 and V is TRBV19, with 7 bases that match TRBD1. There are 15 residues in the CDR3. J lost 1 base, V lost 3 bases, and 6 bases had no gene match. Germline assignment: CDR1 LNHDA and CDR2 SQIVND (reference sequence). The CDR3 is CASSIAAGGSYEQYF. The CDR3 DNA is TGTGCCAGTAGTATTGCGGCAGGGGGTTCCTACGAGCAGTACTTC.

This rearrangement joins TRBV6-6 to TRBJ1-1; TRBD1 agrees at 9 bases. Germline loops: CDR1 MNHNY, CDR2 SVGAGI (reference sequence). The CDR3 sequence is 15 residues long. The V and J ends lost 2 bases and 6 bases, in that order; junction bases with no gene match: 7. CDR3 sequence reads: CASSYSPGTGSEAFF. Here the CDR3 DNA reads TGTGCCAGCAGTTACAGTCCCGGGACAGGGTCTGAAGCTTTCTTT.

The chain is built from TRBV27 and TRBJ2-2; unclear D gene. The CDR3 has 14 amino acids. The germline gives CDR1 MNHEY, CDR2 SMNVEV (reference sequence). V was pared by 6 bases and J by 1 base, with 9 bases between. The CDR3 loop is CASSSLGNTGELFF. Here the CDR3 DNA reads TGTGCCAGCAGCAGTTTAGGGAACACCGGGGAGCTGTTTTTT.